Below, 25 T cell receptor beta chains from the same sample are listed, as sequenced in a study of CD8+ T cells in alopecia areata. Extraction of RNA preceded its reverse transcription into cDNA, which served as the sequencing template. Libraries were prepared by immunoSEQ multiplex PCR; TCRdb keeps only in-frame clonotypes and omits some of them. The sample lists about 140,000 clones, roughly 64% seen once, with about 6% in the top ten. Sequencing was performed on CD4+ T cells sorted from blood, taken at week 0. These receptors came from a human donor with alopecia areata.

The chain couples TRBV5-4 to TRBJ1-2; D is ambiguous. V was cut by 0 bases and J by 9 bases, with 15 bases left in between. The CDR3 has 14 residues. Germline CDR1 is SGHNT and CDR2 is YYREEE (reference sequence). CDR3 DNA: TGTGCCAGCAGCTTGGGTTACTCTTTAAAGCGCTACACCTTC. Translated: CASSLGYSLKRYTF. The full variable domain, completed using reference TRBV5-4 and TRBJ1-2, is ETGVTQSPTHLIKTRGQQVTLRCSSQSGHNTVSWYQQALGQGPQFIFQYYREEENGRGNFPPRFSGLQFPNYSSELNVNALELDDSALYLCASSLGYSLKRYTFGSGTRLTVV.

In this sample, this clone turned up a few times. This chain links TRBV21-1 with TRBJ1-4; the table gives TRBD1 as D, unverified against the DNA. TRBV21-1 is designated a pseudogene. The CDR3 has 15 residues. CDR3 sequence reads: CASSPRDRPNEKLFF. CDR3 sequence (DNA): TGTGCCAGCAGCCCCCGGGACAGGCCCAATGAAAAACTGTTTTTT.

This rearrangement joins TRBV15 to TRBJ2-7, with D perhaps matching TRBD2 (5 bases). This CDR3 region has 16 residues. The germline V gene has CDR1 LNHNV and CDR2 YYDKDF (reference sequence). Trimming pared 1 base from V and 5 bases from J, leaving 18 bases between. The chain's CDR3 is CATSRAQYGVGDEQYF. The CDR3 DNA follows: TGTGCCACCAGCAGAGCCCAATATGGGGTCGGGGACGAGCAGTACTTC.

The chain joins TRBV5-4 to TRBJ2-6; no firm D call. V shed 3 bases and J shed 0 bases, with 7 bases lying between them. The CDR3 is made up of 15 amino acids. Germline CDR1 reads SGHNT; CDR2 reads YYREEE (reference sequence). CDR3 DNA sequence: TGTGCCAGCAGCTCCCAACTCTCTGGGGCCAACGTCCTGACTTTC. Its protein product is CASSSQLSGANVLTF.

For the CDR3, the DNA is TGTGCCAGCAGCGGGAGAGTCCCCATGAACACTGAAGCTTTCTTT. It specifies CASSGRVPMNTEAFF. The V gene is TRBV25-1, the J gene TRBJ1-1; D remains ambiguous. Trimming removed 6 bases at V and 0 bases at J, with 14 bases between. The CDR3 loop spans 15 amino acids. The germline V gene has CDR1 MGHDK and CDR2 SYGVNS.

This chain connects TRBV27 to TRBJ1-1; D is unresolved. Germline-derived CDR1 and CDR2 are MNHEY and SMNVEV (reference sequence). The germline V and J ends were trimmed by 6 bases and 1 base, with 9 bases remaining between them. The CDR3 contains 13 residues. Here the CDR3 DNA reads TGTGCCAGCAGACGCTTGGGGAACACTGAAGCTTTCTTT. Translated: CASRRLGNTEAFF.

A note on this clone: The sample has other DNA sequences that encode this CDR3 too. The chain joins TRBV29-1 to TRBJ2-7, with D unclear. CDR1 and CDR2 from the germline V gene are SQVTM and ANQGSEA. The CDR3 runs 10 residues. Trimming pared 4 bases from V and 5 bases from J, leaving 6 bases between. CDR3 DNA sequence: TGCAGCGTTGGCGAGGACGAGCAGTACTTC. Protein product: CSVGEDEQYF.

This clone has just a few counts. The CDR3 DNA follows: TGTGCCAGCAGCTATCGGGACAGCCTCATGAACACTGAAGCTTTCTTT. Translating it yields CASSYRDSLMNTEAFF. V usage is TRBV7-2 and J usage is TRBJ1-1, with 7 bases fitting TRBD1. Germline-derived CDR1 and CDR2 are SGHTA and FQGNSA. Unmatched junction bases numbered 8, after V lost 4 bases and J lost 0 bases. The CDR3 covers 16 residues.

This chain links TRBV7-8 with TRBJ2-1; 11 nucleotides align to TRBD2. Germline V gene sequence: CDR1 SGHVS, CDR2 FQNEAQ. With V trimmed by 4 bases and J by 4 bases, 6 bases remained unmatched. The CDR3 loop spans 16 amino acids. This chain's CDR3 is CASSSQASGGYNEQFF. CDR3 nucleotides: TGTGCCAGCAGCTCCCAGGCTAGCGGGGGGTACAATGAGCAGTTCTTC. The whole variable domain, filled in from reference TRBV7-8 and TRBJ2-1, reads GAGVSQSPRYKVAKRGQDVALRCDPISGHVSLFWYQQALGQGPEFLTYFQNEAQLDKSGLPSDRFFAERPEGSVSTLKIQRTQQEDSAVYLCASSSQASGGYNEQFFGPGTRLTVL.

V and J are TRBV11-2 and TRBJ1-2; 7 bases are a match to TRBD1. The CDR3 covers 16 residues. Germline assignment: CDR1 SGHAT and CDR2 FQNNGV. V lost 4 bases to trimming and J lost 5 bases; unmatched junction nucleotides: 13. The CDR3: CASSSLGLKGAYGYTF. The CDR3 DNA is TGTGCCAGCAGCTCTCTTGGCCTGAAGGGGGCTTATGGCTACACCTTC.

The CDR3 DNA follows: TGTGCCAGCAGTGAAAGGTCAGGGGGCACAGATACGCAGTATTTT. Translating it yields CASSERSGGTDTQYF. The chain employs TRBV2 and TRBJ2-3, with D possibly being TRBD1 (6 bases). Germline loops: CDR1 SNHLY, CDR2 FYNNEI. V lost 2 bases to trimming and J lost 1 base, with 10 bases between them. The CDR3 contains 15 residues.

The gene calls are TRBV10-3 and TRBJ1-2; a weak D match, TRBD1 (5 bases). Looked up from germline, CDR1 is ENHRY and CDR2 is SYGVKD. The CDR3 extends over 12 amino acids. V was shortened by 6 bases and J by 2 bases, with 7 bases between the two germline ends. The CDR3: CAIRWDNYGYTF. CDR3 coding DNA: TGTGCCATCAGGTGGGACAACTATGGCTACACCTTC.

CDR3 in amino acids: CSVESFSGGLAKNIQYF. CDR3 sequence (DNA): TGCAGCGTAGAGTCTTTTAGCGGGGGACTAGCCAAAAACATTCAGTACTTC. The chain recombines TRBV29-1 with TRBJ2-4; the match to TRBD2 covers 9 bases. The CDR3 has 17 residues. Trimming at V came to 6 bases and at J to 0 bases, leaving 12 bases not matched to a gene. Germline lookup yields CDR1 SQVTM and CDR2 ANQGSEA.

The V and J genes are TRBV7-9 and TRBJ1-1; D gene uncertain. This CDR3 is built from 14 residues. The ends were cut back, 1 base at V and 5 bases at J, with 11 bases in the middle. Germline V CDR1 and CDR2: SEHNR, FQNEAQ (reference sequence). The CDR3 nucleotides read TGTGCCAGCAGCTTAGTCGGGGTACGGACTGAAGCTTTCTTT. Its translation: CASSLVGVRTEAFF.

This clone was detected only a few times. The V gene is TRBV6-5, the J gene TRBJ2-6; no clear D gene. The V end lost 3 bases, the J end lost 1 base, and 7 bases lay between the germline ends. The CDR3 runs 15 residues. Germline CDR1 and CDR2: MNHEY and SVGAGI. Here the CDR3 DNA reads TGTGCCAGCAGTTATGGAGTATCTGGGGCCAACGTCCTGACTTTC. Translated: CASSYGVSGANVLTF.

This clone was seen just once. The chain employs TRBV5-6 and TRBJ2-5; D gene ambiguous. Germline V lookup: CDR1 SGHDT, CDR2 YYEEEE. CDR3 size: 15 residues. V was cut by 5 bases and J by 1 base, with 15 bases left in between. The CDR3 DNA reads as TGTGCCAGCAGACAATTTTCAGGCAGCCAAGAGACCCAGTACTTC. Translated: CASRQFSGSQETQYF. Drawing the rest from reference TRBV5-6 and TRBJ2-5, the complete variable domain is DAGVTQSPTHLIKTRGQQVTLRCSPKSGHDTVSWYQQALGQGPQFIFQYYEEEERQRGNFPDRFSGHQFPNYSSELNVNALLLGDSALYLCASRQFSGSQETQYFGPGTRLLVL.

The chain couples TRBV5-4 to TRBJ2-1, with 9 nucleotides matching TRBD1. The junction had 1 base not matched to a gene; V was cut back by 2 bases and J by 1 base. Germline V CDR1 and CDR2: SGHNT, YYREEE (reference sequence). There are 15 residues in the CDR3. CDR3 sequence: CASSFGTGSYNEQFF. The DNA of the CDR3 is TGTGCCAGCAGCTTCGGGACAGGGTCCTACAATGAGCAGTTCTTC.

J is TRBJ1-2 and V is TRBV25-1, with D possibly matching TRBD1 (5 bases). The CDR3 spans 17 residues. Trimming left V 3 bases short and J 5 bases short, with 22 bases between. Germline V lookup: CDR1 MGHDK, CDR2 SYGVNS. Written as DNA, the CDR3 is TGTGCCAGCAGTGAGGCAGGAGACGGGGCGTTTCTATATGGCTACACCTTC. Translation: CASSEAGDGAFLYGYTF.

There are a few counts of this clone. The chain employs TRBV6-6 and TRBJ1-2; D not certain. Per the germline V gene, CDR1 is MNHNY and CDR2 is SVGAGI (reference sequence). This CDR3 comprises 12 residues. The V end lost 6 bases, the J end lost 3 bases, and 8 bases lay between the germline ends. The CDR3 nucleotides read TGTGCCAGCAGCAATAAGGACTATGGCTACACCTTC. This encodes CASSNKDYGYTF.

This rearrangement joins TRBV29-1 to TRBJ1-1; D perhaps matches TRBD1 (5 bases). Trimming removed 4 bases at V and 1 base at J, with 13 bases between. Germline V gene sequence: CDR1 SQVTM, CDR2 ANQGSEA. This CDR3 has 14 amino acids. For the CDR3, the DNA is TGCAGCGTTGCGGCGGGGGGGTGGAACACTGAAGCTTTCTTT. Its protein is CSVAAGGWNTEAFF.

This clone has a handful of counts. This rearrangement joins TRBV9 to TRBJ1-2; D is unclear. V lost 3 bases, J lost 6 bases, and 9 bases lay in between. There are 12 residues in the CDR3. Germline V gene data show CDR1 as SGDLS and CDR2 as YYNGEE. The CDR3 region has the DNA TGTGCCAGCAGCGAGGGTATAAATGGCTACACCTTC. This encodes CASSEGINGYTF.

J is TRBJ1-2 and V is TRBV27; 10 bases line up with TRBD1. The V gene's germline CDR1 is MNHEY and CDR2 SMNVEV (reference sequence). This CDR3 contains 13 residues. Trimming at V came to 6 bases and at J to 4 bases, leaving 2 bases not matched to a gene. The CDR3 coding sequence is TGTGCCAGCAGCCGACAGGGGGCCTATGGCTACACCTTC. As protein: CASSRQGAYGYTF.

The chain's CDR3 is CASSTRDRVLYGYTF. CDR3 bases: TGTGCCAGCAGTACCCGGGACAGGGTCCTCTATGGCTACACCTTC. The chain couples TRBV6-5 to TRBJ1-2; 9 bases match TRBD1. The CDR3 totals 15 residues. The germline CDR1 and CDR2 sequences are MNHEY and SVGAGI. Losses at the gene ends were 5 bases for V and 4 bases for J; bases not matched to a gene: 8.

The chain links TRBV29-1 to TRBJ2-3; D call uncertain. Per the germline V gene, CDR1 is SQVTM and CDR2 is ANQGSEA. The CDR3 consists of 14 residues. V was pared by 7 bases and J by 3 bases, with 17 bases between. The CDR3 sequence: CSGRLMIGTDTQYF. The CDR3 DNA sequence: TGCAGCGGCAGATTGATGATTGGGACAGATACGCAGTATTTT.

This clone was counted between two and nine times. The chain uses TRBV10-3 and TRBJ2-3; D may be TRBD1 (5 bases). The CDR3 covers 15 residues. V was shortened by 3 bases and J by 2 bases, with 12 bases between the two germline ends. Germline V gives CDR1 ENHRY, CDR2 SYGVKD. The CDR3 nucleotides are TGTGCCATCAGTGACTATGGGGCCCACACAGATACGCAGTATTTT. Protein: CAISDYGAHTDTQYF.